The present T cell receptor beta chain was sequenced within a study of T-cell reconstitution after alpha-beta-depleted transplantation in children (dated by TCRdb to the mid-2010s). A note on the overall study: The study quantitatively tracked T-cell immune reconstitution after TCRalphabeta/CD19-depleted allogeneic hematopoietic cell transplantation in children using TCR repertoire profiling.

The V end gives up 3 bases and the J end 6 bases, leaving 9 bases in the junction not matched to a gene. Reading from cysteine to phenylalanine, the CDR3 counts 14 amino acids. Only the CDR3 portion is preserved as DNA: 42 bases, with reading frame beginning at the first base. CDR1 and CDR2 were assigned from the germline V gene (reference sequence) as DFQATT and SNEGSKA. The sample holds a few counts of this clonotype. What antigen it recognizes has not been identified. Base qualities are missing; no much larger clone stands one base away. Library preparation used PCR. TCRdb lists the instrument as Illumina HiSeq 2500. Molecular barcoding was employed in the preparation of TCR libraries, with unique molecular identifiers being used to normalize TCRbeta repertoire quantification. Clones were called with MiXCR by TCRdb after fastp trimmed the public reads at Q25, and only in-frame beta chains were retained. Each entry is one CDR3 protein sequence, shown with its most common DNA and genes. The sample table holds roughly 500,000 distinct CDR3 sequences, of which under 15% were seen once. 5% to 6% of the sample rests with the top ten.

Rearrangement joined TRBV20-1 to TRBJ2-7; 9 of the junction bases match TRBD1. This specimen consisted of PBMCs from the stem cell graft donor, obtained from the stem cell graft. The sequence derives from a human donor who donated a stem cell graft to a child with combined immunodeficiency. CDR3 reads: CSARGTGITGEQYF. The sequenced DNA: TGCAGTGCTAGGGGGACAGGGATAACTGGCGAGCAGTACTTC.